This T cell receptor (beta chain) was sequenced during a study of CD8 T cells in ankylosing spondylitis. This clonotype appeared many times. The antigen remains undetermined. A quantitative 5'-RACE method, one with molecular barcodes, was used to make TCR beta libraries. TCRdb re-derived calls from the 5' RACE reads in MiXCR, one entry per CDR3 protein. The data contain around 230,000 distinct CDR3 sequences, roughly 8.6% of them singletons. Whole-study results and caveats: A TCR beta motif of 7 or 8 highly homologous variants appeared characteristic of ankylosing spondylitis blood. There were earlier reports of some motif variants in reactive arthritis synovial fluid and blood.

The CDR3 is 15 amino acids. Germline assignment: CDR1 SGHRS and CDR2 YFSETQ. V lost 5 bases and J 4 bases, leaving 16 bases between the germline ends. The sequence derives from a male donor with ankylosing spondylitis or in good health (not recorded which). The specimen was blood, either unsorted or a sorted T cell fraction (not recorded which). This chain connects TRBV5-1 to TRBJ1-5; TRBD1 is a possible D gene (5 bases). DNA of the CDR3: TGCGCCAGCAGAAAGGATGGGGGACTAAATCAGCCCCAGCATTTT. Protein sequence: CASRKDGGLNQPQHF. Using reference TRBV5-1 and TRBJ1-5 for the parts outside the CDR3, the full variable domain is KAGVTQTPRYLIKTRGQQVTLSCSPISGHRSVSWYQQTPGQGLQFLFEYFSETQRNKGNFPGRFSGRQFSNSRSEMNVSTLELGDSALYLCASRKDGGLNQPQHFGDGTRLSIL.